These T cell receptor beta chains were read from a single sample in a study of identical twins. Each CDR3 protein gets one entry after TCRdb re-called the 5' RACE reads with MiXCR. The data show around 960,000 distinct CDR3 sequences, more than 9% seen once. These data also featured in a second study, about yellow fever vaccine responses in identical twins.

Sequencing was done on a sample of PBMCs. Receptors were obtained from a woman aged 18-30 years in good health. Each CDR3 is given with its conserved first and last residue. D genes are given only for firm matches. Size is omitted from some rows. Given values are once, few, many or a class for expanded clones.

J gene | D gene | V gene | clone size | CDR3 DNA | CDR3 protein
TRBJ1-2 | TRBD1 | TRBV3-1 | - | TGTGCCAGCAGCTCACAGAATCCGGGACAGGGCAGCTATGGCTACACCTTC | CASSSQNPGQGSYGYTF
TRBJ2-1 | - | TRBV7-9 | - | TGTGCCAGCAGGCCTGGGGGTACTGAGCAGTTCTTC | CASRPGGTEQFF
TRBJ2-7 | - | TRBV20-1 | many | TGCAGTGCTAGAGTGGTCTCCTACGAGCAGTACTTC | CSARVVSYEQYF
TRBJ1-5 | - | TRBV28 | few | TGTGCCAGCAGTCCAAGAGGGGCTCCGAATCAGCCCCAGCATTTT | CASSPRGAPNQPQHF
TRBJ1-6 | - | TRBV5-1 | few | TGCGCCAGCAGCTTGGCCGGGGGGGGTGGCTCACCCCTCCACTTT | CASSLAGGGGSPLHF
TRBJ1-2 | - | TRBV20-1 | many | TGCAGTGCTAGAGGGCAACCTTTATTGGGCTACACCTTC | CSARGQPLLGYTF
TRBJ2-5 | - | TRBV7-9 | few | TGTGCCAGCAGCGACAGCCCCCAAGAGACCCAGTACTTC | CASSDSPQETQYF
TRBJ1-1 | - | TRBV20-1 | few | TGCAGTGCTAGAGCTCAGTGGGGCACTGAAGCTTTCTTT | CSARAQWGTEAFF
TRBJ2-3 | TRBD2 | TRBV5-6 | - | TGTGCCAGCAGCTTTAGTGTCCTTAGCGGGAGCACAGATACGCAGTATTTT | CASSFSVLSGSTDTQYF
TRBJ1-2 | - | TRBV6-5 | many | TGTGCCAGCAGTTACTCAGGGGTGGACTATGGCTACACCTTC | CASSYSGVDYGYTF
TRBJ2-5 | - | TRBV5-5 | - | TGTGCCAGCAGCTTGGTTCACGCTACGCAACAAGAGACCCAGTACTTC | CASSLVHATQQETQYF
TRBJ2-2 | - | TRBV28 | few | TGTGCCAGCAGTCTTCAGGGTGTCGGGGAGCTGTTTTTT | CASSLQGVGELFF
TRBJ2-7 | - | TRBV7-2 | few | TGTGCCAGCAGCTTCGTCCAGATAGCCTACGAGCAGTACTTC | CASSFVQIAYEQYF